This T cell receptor (beta chain) came from a study of cytomegalovirus exposure and HLA in healthy donors. There are 15 residues in the CDR3. Germline V gene data show CDR1 as MNHEY and CDR2 as SVGAGI. 13 Jbeta primers and 60 Vbeta primers were used for the PCR. Clones were sequenced by immunoSEQ multiplex PCR, and TCRdb holds only the in-frame ones, with some missing. The profile shows roughly 200,000 clones, approximately 88% of them singletons. For this clone: No antigen is known for it. An end of the junction does not agree with germline; a read error may underlie this.

Whole-study findings and limits: The study recorded 150 to 200 TCR beta chains that were cytomegalovirus-associated.

The chain links TRBV6-5 to TRBJ2-7; 7 positions match TRBD1. This clonotype was obtained from a boy aged 2 to 10 in good health and CMV-seronegative. The sequenced sample consisted of PBMCs. CDR3 DNA: TGTGCCAGCAGTCTCTATTACAGGGGTTCCTACGGGCAGTACTTC. Its translation: CASSLYYRGSYGQYF.